These 3 T cell receptor beta chains originate from one sample sequenced in a study of OX40 agonist ivuxolimab in advanced cancers. The library came from the immunoSEQ multiplex PCR assay. TCRdb took over this immuneACCESS table, retaining in-frame rearrangements with V and J assigned. Such tables are incomplete; in checked studies, under half of the missing clones stem from an unresolved V gene, and the remainder is unexplained. Counted in this sample were approximately 62,000 clones; 70% to 90% of them appeared once. 4% to 5.5% of the sample is held by the ten biggest clonotypes. The specimen was CD4+ or CD8+ T cells sorted from blood, collected in a trial of the OX40 agonist ivuxolimab. The receptors shown here come from an adult with an advanced solid tumor such as melanoma, head and neck, liver or kidney cancer.

The chain employs TRBV6-5 and TRBJ1-1; 10 bases are shared with TRBD1. The CDR3 has 15 residues. With V trimmed by 6 bases and J by 4 bases, 8 bases remained unmatched. Germline loops: CDR1 MNHEY, CDR2 SVGAGI. CDR3 DNA: TGTGCCAGCAGGCAACCGGGACAGGGGTCCACTGAAGCTTTCTTT. Its translation: CASRQPGQGSTEAFF.

This clone was counted a single time. J is TRBJ2-5 and V is TRBV5-1; 7 bases fit TRBD1. V shed 4 bases and J 4 bases; nucleotides not matched to a gene: 7. The germline CDR1 and CDR2 sequences are SGHRS and YFSETQ. This CDR3 is built from 14 residues. The CDR3 is CASSPYTGVETQYF. Here the CDR3 DNA reads TGCGCCAGCAGCCCCTATACAGGGGTAGAGACCCAGTACTTC.

The chain couples TRBV4-2 to TRBJ2-7; 9 bases line up with TRBD1. Trimming removed 5 bases from V and 3 bases from J; junction bases left unmatched: 8. Germline assignment: CDR1 LGHNA and CDR2 YNFKEQ. This CDR3 comprises 15 residues. CDR3 protein: CASSTQDRGLYEQYF. The CDR3 bases are TGTGCCAGCAGCACCCAGGACAGGGGCCTCTACGAGCAGTACTTC.